Below, 10 T cell receptor beta chains from the same sample are listed, as sequenced in a study of T cell responses to AZD1222 COVID-19 vaccine. TCRdb's table, derived via immunoSEQ multiplex PCR, lists solely in-frame clones and lacks some. The table has around 100,000 clones, around 90% seen once. The sample was peripheral blood, taken on day 0 of AZD1222 vaccination. The source is an adult in good health.

V usage is TRBV30 and J usage is TRBJ2-7, with a tentative D call TRBD1 (6 bases). Germline values: CDR1 GTSNPN, CDR2 SVGIG (reference sequence). The germline V and J ends were trimmed by 0 bases and 6 bases, with 15 bases remaining between them. The CDR3 runs 14 residues. In nucleotides, the CDR3 is TGTGCCTGGAGTGTAGGGGGAACCTCTCGCGAGCAGTACTTC. The encoded protein is CAWSVGGTSREQYF.

The J gene is TRBJ1-1, the V gene TRBV4-1; tentatively, D is TRBD1 (6 bases). The CDR3 extends over 15 amino acids. The V end lost 3 bases, the J end lost 0 bases, and 11 bases lay between the germline ends. Germline-derived CDR1 and CDR2 are MGHRA and YSYEKL. As DNA, the CDR3 is TGCGCCAGCAGCCACCTACAGGGCTTGAACACTGAAGCTTTCTTT. As protein: CASSHLQGLNTEAFF.

This chain links TRBV6-4 with TRBJ2-3; a weak D match, TRBD1 (5 bases). The CDR3 is made up of 15 amino acids. Trimming stripped 5 bases from V and 2 bases from J, with 14 bases between. Germline lookup yields CDR1 MRHNA and CDR2 SNTAGT. CDR3 loop: CASSRTDKFTDTQYF. CDR3 nucleotide sequence: TGTGCCAGCAGTCGAACGGACAAGTTCACAGATACGCAGTATTTT.

The chain recombines TRBV7-8 with TRBJ2-3; TRBD2 agrees at 7 bases. The germline gives CDR1 SGHVS, CDR2 FQNEAQ. After removal of 1 base from V and 2 bases from J, the junction contained 9 bases not matched to a gene. The CDR3 length is 17 residues. This chain's CDR3 is CASSLDSGAGATDTQYF. In nucleotides, the CDR3 is TGTGCCAGCAGCTTAGATTCCGGGGCGGGAGCCACAGATACGCAGTATTTT.

The genes are TRBV5-1 and TRBJ1-3, with 7 bases fitting TRBD1. Germline CDR1 is SGHRS and CDR2 is YFSETQ. After removal of 2 bases from V and 4 bases from J, the junction contained 3 bases not matched to a gene. The CDR3 has 14 residues. This CDR3 reads CASSLGTDGNTIYF. The DNA for the CDR3 is TGCGCCAGCAGCTTAGGGACAGACGGAAACACCATATATTTT.

This clone was counted a single time. The sample has other DNA sequences that encode this CDR3 too. This chain uses TRBV19 with TRBJ1-1; TRBD1 matches 8 bases. The V segment lost 3 bases and the J segment 0 bases; nucleotides outside the gene matches: 3. CDR3 length: 15 amino acids. The V gene's germline CDR1 is LNHDA and CDR2 SQIVND (reference sequence). The CDR3 DNA sequence: TGTGCCAGTAGTATCGGGACAGGAATGAACACTGAAGCTTTCTTT. Residues: CASSIGTGMNTEAFF.

The gene calls are TRBV6-2 or TRBV6-3 and TRBJ1-4; D ambiguous. Trimming stripped 2 bases from V and 0 bases from J, with 1 base between. Germline assignment: CDR1 MNHEY and CDR2 SVGEGT. The CDR3 length is 13 residues. In DNA form, the CDR3 reads TGTGCCAGCAGTTACGCAACTAATGAAAAACTGTTTTTT. This encodes CASSYATNEKLFF.

In this sample, this clone turned up once. The chain has TRBV19 and TRBJ1-1, with 8 bases identical to TRBD1. Germline CDR1 LNHDA, CDR2 SQIVND (reference sequence). Trimming at V came to 6 bases and at J to 5 bases, leaving 8 bases not matched to a gene. The CDR3 contains 14 residues. The CDR3 nucleotides read TGTGCCAGTAGCCAGGACAGGGTAGTGACTGAAGCTTTCTTT. The encoded protein is CASSQDRVVTEAFF.

The chain recombines TRBV11-2 with TRBJ2-1; D might be TRBD2 (5 bases). The CDR3 has 15 residues. CDR1 and CDR2 from the germline V gene are SGHAT and FQNNGV. The V gene lost 8 bases and the J gene lost 8 bases, with 22 bases spanning the gap. Here the CDR3 reads CASCYLGSRGYEQFF. DNA of the CDR3: TGTGCCAGCTGTTACCTGGGCAGCCGAGGGTATGAGCAGTTCTTC.

This clone was recorded once. DNA of the CDR3: TGTGCCAGCAGTTTAGTCGGGGGCCGGAAGTACTTC. This codes for CASSLVGGRKYF. This chain links TRBV12-3 or TRBV12-4 with TRBJ2-7; D may be TRBD1 or TRBD2 (6 bases each). Between the trimmed V and J ends, which lost 1 base and 11 bases, there was a span of 12 bases. CDR3 length equals 12 residues.